The 30 T cell receptor beta chains presented below share a single source sample, sequenced in a study of blood T cell repertoires in COVID-19. Sequencing used immunoSEQ multiplex PCR; TCRdb keeps in-frame clones, though not all of them. The sample has about 170,000 clones, approximately 89% seen once; the top ten hold around 3.5%. Sequencing was done on a sample of peripheral blood. These receptors originate from an older man with acute or convalescent COVID-19.

V gene TRBV28 combines with J gene TRBJ2-7, with 7 nucleotides matching TRBD1. This CDR3 is built from 14 residues. Germline loops: CDR1 MDHEN, CDR2 SYDVKM. The V and J ends lost 6 bases and 1 base, in that order; junction bases with no gene match: 6. The CDR3 sequence: CASSLTGNSYEQYF. DNA of the CDR3: TGTGCCAGCAGCTTGACAGGGAATTCCTACGAGCAGTACTTC. The variable domain in full, with the rest retrieved from reference TRBV28 and TRBJ2-7, is DVKVTQSSRYLVKRTGEKVFLECVQDMDHENMFWYRQDPGLGLRLIYFSYDVKMKEKGDIPEGYSVSREKKERFSLILESASTNQTSMYLCASSLTGNSYEQYFGPGTRLTVT.

The chain links TRBV6-6 to TRBJ2-5; TRBD1 is a possible D gene (5 bases). CDR1 and CDR2 from the germline V gene are MNHNY and SVGAGI (reference sequence). CDR3 length: 14 residues. The V end was cut by 7 bases, the J end by 6 bases, with 18 bases between. The CDR3 DNA reads as TGTGCCAGCACCTTGCTGGTACAGGCCAAGACCCAGTACTTC. Translated, it gives CASTLLVQAKTQYF.

The V call is TRBV15, the J call TRBJ1-5, with TRBD1 identical over 7 bases. The CDR3 is 14 residues long. Germline V CDR1 and CDR2: LNHNV, YYDKDF (reference sequence). V was clipped by 3 bases and J by 7 bases; unmatched bases: 6. DNA of the CDR3: TGTGCCACCAGCAGGTCGACAGGGAGGCAGCCCCAGCATTTT. Translation: CATSRSTGRQPQHF.

The chain links TRBV28 to TRBJ1-1; the match to TRBD1 covers 8 bases. The V and J ends lost 6 bases and 4 bases, in that order; junction bases with no gene match: 10. This CDR3 is 15 amino acids long. The V gene's germline CDR1 is MDHEN and CDR2 SYDVKM. The CDR3 DNA follows: TGTGCCAGCAGAGAGAGCAGGGGGCCCGGCACTGAAGCTTTCTTT. It codes for CASRESRGPGTEAFF. The full variable domain, in which reference TRBV28 and TRBJ1-1 provide the parts outside the CDR3, is DVKVTQSSRYLVKRTGEKVFLECVQDMDHENMFWYRQDPGLGLRLIYFSYDVKMKEKGDIPEGYSVSREKKERFSLILESASTNQTSMYLCASRESRGPGTEAFFGQGTRLTVV.

The chain employs TRBV19 and TRBJ2-5, with 11 bases that match TRBD2. J lost 3 bases, V lost 6 bases, and 12 bases had no gene match. CDR3 length equals 17 residues. Looked up from germline, CDR1 is LNHDA and CDR2 is SQIVND (reference sequence). Here the CDR3 reads CASSWPTSGGSKETQYF. CDR3 nucleotide sequence: TGTGCCAGTAGCTGGCCCACTAGCGGGGGATCCAAAGAGACCCAGTACTTC.

The count of this clone is one. J is TRBJ2-5 and V is TRBV6-2 or TRBV6-3; D is ambiguous. The CDR3 is 14 residues long. Germline lookup yields CDR1 MNHEY and CDR2 SVGEGT. With 2 bases removed from V and 1 base from J, the gap between germline ends came to 8 bases. In DNA, the CDR3 is TGTGCCAGCAGTTACGGCTCCGCCCAAGAGACCCAGTACTTC. It encodes CASSYGSAQETQYF.

Here the CDR3 DNA reads TGTGCCAGCAGCCCTACACAGGGGAACACCATATATTTT. Protein sequence: CASSPTQGNTIYF. The chain is built from TRBV11-3 and TRBJ1-3, with TRBD1 matching over 7 bases. The CDR3 length is 13 residues. The V segment lost 5 bases and the J segment 7 bases; nucleotides outside the gene matches: 5. CDR1 and CDR2 from the germline V gene are SGHNT and YENEEA. Together with reference TRBV11-3 and TRBJ1-3, the CDR3 gives the full variable domain: EAGVVQSPRYKIIEKKQPVAFWCNPISGHNTLYWYLQNLGQGPELLIRYENEEAVDDSQLPKDRFSAERLKGVDSTLKIQPAELGDSAVYLCASSPTQGNTIYFGEGSWLTVV.

The count of this clone is one. This chain links TRBV6-5 with TRBJ2-3, with 11 bases aligning to TRBD2. The germline V gene has CDR1 MNHEY and CDR2 SVGAGI. The CDR3 is 14 amino acids. J was trimmed by 3 bases and V by 6 bases; bases with no gene match: 2. The CDR3 loop is CASSTSGGTDTQYF. The CDR3, as DNA: TGTGCCAGCAGCACTAGCGGGGGAACAGATACGCAGTATTTT.

V is TRBV5-1 and J is TRBJ1-3, with D possibly matching TRBD1 (6 bases). CDR3 size: 17 residues. The V gene lost 4 bases and the J gene lost 3 bases, with 20 bases spanning the gap. The germline CDR1 and CDR2 sequences are SGHRS and YFSETQ. The CDR3 coding sequence is TGCGCCAGCAGCACTGGAGTATCAGGGGAATTTGGAAACACCATATATTTT. This gives the protein CASSTGVSGEFGNTIYF.

This clone was observed a handful of times. The chain joins TRBV7-2 to TRBJ2-1; the D is unclear. The CDR3 length is 12 residues. V lost 1 base and J 8 bases, leaving 6 bases between the germline ends. Per the germline V gene, CDR1 is SGHTA and CDR2 is FQGNSA. CDR3 amino acids: CASSLDSDEQFF. The DNA for the CDR3 is TGTGCCAGCAGCTTAGATTCGGATGAGCAGTTCTTC.

This chain joins TRBV7-2 and TRBJ1-2; the match to TRBD1 covers 8 bases. CDR1 SGHTA and CDR2 FQGNSA come from the germline V gene. This CDR3 has 13 amino acids. V lost 2 bases, J lost 8 bases, and 4 bases stayed unmatched. This CDR3 reads CASSLQGALGYTF. The CDR3 nucleotides read TGTGCCAGCAGCTTACAGGGGGCGCTGGGCTACACCTTC.

This clone appeared once. This sequence joins TRBV18 and TRBJ1-3, with TRBD1 as a possible D gene (5 bases). The CDR3 runs 16 residues. Germline CDR1 KGHSH, CDR2 LQKENI. V was pared by 3 bases and J by 8 bases, with 20 bases between. CDR3 residues: CASSPPSGSVGDTIYF. The CDR3 region has the DNA TGTGCCAGCTCACCCCCTAGCGGGTCTGTGGGGGACACCATATATTTT.

V gene TRBV7-2 combines with J gene TRBJ2-5, with 9 bases identical to TRBD2. Per germline, CDR1 SGHTA and CDR2 FQGNSA. This CDR3 is built from 17 residues. V shed 1 base, J shed 1 base, and the junction held 7 bases outside the gene matches. The CDR3 nucleotides read TGTGCCAGCAGCTTAGGTGCGGCTAGCGGGGCCCAAGAGACCCAGTACTTC. Protein: CASSLGAASGAQETQYF. The complete variable domain, with remaining parts taken from reference TRBV7-2 and TRBJ2-5, reads GAGVSQSPSNKVTEKGKDVELRCDPISGHTALYWYRQSLGQGLEFLIYFQGNSAPDKSGLPSDRFSAERTGGSVSTLTIQRTQQEDSAVYLCASSLGAASGAQETQYFGPGTRLLVL.

This sequence joins TRBV4-2 and TRBJ2-7; 9 nucleotides line up with TRBD1. Germline-derived CDR1 and CDR2 are LGHNA and YNFKEQ. J gave up 3 bases and V 4 bases, and 7 bases lay outside the gene matches. There are 15 residues in the CDR3. This CDR3 reads CASSRTDRGDYEQYF. CDR3 DNA sequence: TGTGCCAGCAGCCGGACGGACAGGGGAGACTACGAGCAGTACTTC.

This clone was seen a few times. The V and J genes are TRBV4-2 and TRBJ1-4, with D unresolved. CDR1 and CDR2 (germline): LGHNA, YNFKEQ. The CDR3 is 12 residues long. V lost 4 bases to trimming and J lost 14 bases, with 14 bases between them. The CDR3 reads CASSLLEGKLFF. For the CDR3, the DNA is TGTGCCAGCAGCCTCTTGGAGGGCAAGCTGTTTTTT.

The chain carries TRBV9 and TRBJ2-3; 8 bases map to TRBD1. Germline CDR1 is SGDLS and CDR2 is YYNGEE. The CDR3 covers 15 residues. The V and J ends lost 4 bases and 5 bases, in that order; junction bases with no gene match: 9. The chain's CDR3 is CASSQGASGQDTQYF. The DNA of the CDR3 is TGTGCCAGCAGCCAGGGGGCGTCGGGGCAAGATACGCAGTATTTT.

V and J are TRBV7-2 and TRBJ1-1; D possibly corresponds to TRBD1 (6 bases). Germline V gives CDR1 SGHTA, CDR2 FQGNSA. This CDR3 spans 15 amino acids. Trimming took off 4 bases at V and 1 base at J, with 13 bases between the two ends. Here the CDR3 DNA reads TGTGCCAGCAGCTCGGGGGGCAGGCGGAACACTGAAGCTTTCTTT. Amino acids: CASSSGGRRNTEAFF.

The table lists this clone with a count of one. The CDR3 region has the DNA TGTGCCAGCTCACTCCTGGACAGGGACGGCACAGATACGCAGTATTTT. It encodes CASSLLDRDGTDTQYF. The chain is built from TRBV18 and TRBJ2-3, with TRBD1 identical over 8 bases. Germline values: CDR1 KGHSH, CDR2 LQKENI. This CDR3 contains 16 residues. Unmatched junction bases numbered 7, after V lost 4 bases and J lost 1 base. Full variable domain (remainder filled in from reference TRBV18 and TRBJ2-3): NAGVMQNPRHLVRRRGQEARLRCSPMKGHSHVYWYRQLPEEGLKFMVYLQKENIIDESGMPKERFSAEFPKEGPSILRIQQVVRGDSAAYFCASSLLDRDGTDTQYFGPGTRLTVL.

The V call is TRBV3-1 (or the pseudogene TRBV3-2), the J call TRBJ1-4; TRBD1 is a possible D gene (6 bases). CDR3 size: 14 residues. In germline, CDR1 is LGHDT, CDR2 YNNKEL (reference sequence). The V gene lost 2 bases and the J gene lost 7 bases, with 11 bases spanning the gap. This CDR3 reads CASSQREGGEKLFF. The CDR3 DNA sequence: TGTGCCAGCAGCCAAAGGGAAGGGGGTGAAAAACTGTTTTTT.

The V call is TRBV19, the J call TRBJ1-5; possible D gene TRBD1, 5 bases. V shed 7 bases and J shed 3 bases, with 10 bases lying between them. In germline, CDR1 is LNHDA, CDR2 SQIVND (reference sequence). CDR3 length equals 13 residues. As DNA, the CDR3 is TGTGCCAGTAATGCAGGGAACAATCAGCCCCAGCATTTT. The encoded protein is CASNAGNNQPQHF.

The V gene is TRBV23-1, the J gene TRBJ1-1; TRBD1 is a possible D gene (6 bases). TRBV23-1 is given ORF status, its function remaining uncertain. Trimming removed 1 base from V and 7 bases from J, with 16 bases in between. This CDR3 is 15 amino acids long. CDR3 sequence (DNA): TGCGCCAGCAGTCAATGGGGGGGCAGCAAAGATGAAGCTTTCTTT. Translating it yields CASSQWGGSKDEAFF.

This clone was seen a few times. This chain uses TRBV5-6 with TRBJ1-1, with 9 bases aligning to TRBD1. After removal of 4 bases from V and 0 bases from J, the junction contained 4 bases not matched to a gene. Germline V gives CDR1 SGHDT, CDR2 YYEEEE. This CDR3 has 15 amino acids. CDR3 protein: CASSGWTGVNTEAFF. The CDR3 DNA reads TGTGCCAGCAGCGGATGGACAGGGGTGAACACTGAAGCTTTCTTT.

V gene TRBV27 combines with J gene TRBJ2-1; D unresolved. CDR3 size: 11 residues. The V and J ends lost 9 bases and 5 bases respectively, with 8 bases between them. In germline, CDR1 is MNHEY, CDR2 SMNVEV (reference sequence). The DNA for the CDR3 is TGTGCCAGTACAGTTAACAATGAGCAGTTCTTC. Amino acid sequence: CASTVNNEQFF.

The J gene is TRBJ2-1, the V gene TRBV7-3, with 11 bases aligning to TRBD2. The CDR3 sequence is 14 residues long. Germline V gene lookup returns CDR1 SGHTA and CDR2 FQGTGA. With 6 bases clipped from V and 9 bases from J, the junction kept 7 bases outside the gene matches. CDR3 in amino acids: CASSAGTSGLEQFF. The CDR3 nucleotides read TGTGCCAGCAGTGCCGGGACTAGCGGACTTGAGCAGTTCTTC.

The V gene is TRBV5-5, the J gene TRBJ1-5; 8 nucleotides agree with TRBD1. CDR3 size: 12 residues. Germline assignment: CDR1 SGHKS and CDR2 YYEKEE (reference sequence). J gave up 13 bases and V 0 bases, and 3 bases lay outside the gene matches. Here the CDR3 DNA reads TGTGCCAGCAGCTTGGCAGGGGGCCCGCAGCATTTT. As protein: CASSLAGGPQHF.

This chain links TRBV3-1 (or the pseudogene TRBV3-2) with TRBJ2-7; no reliable D call. Trimming removed 3 bases at V and 2 bases at J, with 8 bases between. From germline, CDR1 is LGHDT and CDR2 YNNKEL (reference sequence). The CDR3 extends over 13 amino acids. The CDR3 DNA follows: TGTGCCAGCAGCCAGGGCTTCGCCTACGAGCAGTACTTC. Residues: CASSQGFAYEQYF.

The chain's CDR3 is CASSRSTAGTGGIEKLFF. CDR3 sequence (DNA): TGCGCCAGCAGCCGCAGTACAGCCGGGACAGGGGGCATTGAAAAACTGTTTTTT. The V and J genes are TRBV5-1 and TRBJ1-4; TRBD1 matches at 12 bases. The CDR3 sequence is 18 residues long. V shed 4 bases and J 7 bases; nucleotides not matched to a gene: 14. The V gene's germline CDR1 is SGHRS and CDR2 YFSETQ.

The V and J genes are TRBV5-1 and TRBJ2-1; 7 bases agree with TRBD1. Trimming at V came to 5 bases and at J to 2 bases, leaving 4 bases not matched to a gene. The germline CDR1 and CDR2 sequences are SGHRS and YFSETQ. The CDR3 totals 14 residues. CDR3 in DNA: TGCGCCAGCAGGAGACAGGGCCCCTACAATGAGCAGTTCTTC. Its protein is CASRRQGPYNEQFF.

CDR3 nucleotides: TGTGCCAGCAGTCTAAACAGGGGGCGGGGGAATGAGCAGTTCTTC. This gives the protein CASSLNRGRGNEQFF. The chain employs TRBV27 and TRBJ2-1; 9 bases agree with TRBD1. The CDR3 contains 15 residues. CDR1 and CDR2 (germline): MNHEY, SMNVEV (reference sequence). J lost 7 bases, V lost 5 bases, and 9 bases had no gene match.

The chain combines TRBV11-2 with TRBJ1-1, with D possibly TRBD1 on 5 matching bases. CDR3 length: 13 amino acids. Looked up from germline, CDR1 is SGHAT and CDR2 is FQNNGV. V was pared by 2 bases and J by 3 bases, with 7 bases between. CDR3 protein: CASSLTRDTEAFF. In DNA, the CDR3 is TGTGCCAGCAGCTTAACCAGGGACACTGAAGCTTTCTTT.